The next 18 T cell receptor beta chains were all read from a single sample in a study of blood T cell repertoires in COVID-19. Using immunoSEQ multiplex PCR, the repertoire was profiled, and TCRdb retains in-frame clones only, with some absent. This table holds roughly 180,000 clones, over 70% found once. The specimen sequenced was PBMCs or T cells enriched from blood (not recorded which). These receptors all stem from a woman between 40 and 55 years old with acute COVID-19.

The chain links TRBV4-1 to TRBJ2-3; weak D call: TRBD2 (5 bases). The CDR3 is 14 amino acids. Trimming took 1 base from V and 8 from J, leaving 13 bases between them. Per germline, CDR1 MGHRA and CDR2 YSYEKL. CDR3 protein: CASSQASSAGTQYF. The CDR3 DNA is TGCGCCAGCAGCCAAGCCAGTTCGGCGGGTACGCAGTATTTT.

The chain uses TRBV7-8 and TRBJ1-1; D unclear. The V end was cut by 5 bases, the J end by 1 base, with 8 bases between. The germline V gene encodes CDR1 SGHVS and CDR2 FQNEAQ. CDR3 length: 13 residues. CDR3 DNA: TGTGCCAGCAGCCAGCGGGGGAACACTGAAGCTTTCTTT. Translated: CASSQRGNTEAFF. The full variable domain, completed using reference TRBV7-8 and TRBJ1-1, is GAGVSQSPRYKVAKRGQDVALRCDPISGHVSLFWYQQALGQGPEFLTYFQNEAQLDKSGLPSDRFFAERPEGSVSTLKIQRTQQEDSAVYLCASSQRGNTEAFFGQGTRLTVV.

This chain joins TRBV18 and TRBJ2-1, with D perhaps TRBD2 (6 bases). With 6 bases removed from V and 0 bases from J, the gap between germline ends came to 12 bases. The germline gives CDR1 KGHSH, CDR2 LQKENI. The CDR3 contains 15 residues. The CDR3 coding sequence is TGTGCCAGCTCCCTCACTAGCATCTCCTACAATGAGCAGTTCTTC. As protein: CASSLTSISYNEQFF.

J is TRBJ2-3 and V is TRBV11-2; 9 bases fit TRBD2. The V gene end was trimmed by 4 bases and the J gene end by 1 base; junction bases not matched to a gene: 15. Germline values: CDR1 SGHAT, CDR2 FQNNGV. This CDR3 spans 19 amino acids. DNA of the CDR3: TGTGCCAGCAGCTCATACCCGGCTAGCGGGAACCCTGGCACAGATACGCAGTATTTT. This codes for CASSSYPASGNPGTDTQYF.

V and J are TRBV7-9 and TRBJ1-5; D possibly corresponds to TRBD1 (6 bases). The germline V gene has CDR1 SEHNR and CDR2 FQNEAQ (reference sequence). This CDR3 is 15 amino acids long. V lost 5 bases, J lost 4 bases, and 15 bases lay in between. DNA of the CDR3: TGTGCCAGCAGCGCTACCTTCCAGGGGAATCAGCCCCAGCATTTT. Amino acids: CASSATFQGNQPQHF.

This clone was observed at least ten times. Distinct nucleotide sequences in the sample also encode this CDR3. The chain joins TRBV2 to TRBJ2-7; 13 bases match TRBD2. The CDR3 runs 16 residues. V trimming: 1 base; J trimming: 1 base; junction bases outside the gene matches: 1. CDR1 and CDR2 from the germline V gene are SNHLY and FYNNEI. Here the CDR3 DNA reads TGTGCCAGCAGTGAAGGGACTAGCGGGAGTTCCTACGAGCAGTACTTC. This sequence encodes CASSEGTSGSSYEQYF.

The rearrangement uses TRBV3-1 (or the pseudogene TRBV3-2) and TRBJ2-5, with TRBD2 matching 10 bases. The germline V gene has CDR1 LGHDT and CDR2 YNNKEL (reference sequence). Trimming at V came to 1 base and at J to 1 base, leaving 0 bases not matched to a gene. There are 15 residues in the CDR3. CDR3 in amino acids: CASSQGTSGQETQYF. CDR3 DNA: TGTGCCAGCAGCCAAGGGACTAGCGGCCAAGAGACCCAGTACTTC.

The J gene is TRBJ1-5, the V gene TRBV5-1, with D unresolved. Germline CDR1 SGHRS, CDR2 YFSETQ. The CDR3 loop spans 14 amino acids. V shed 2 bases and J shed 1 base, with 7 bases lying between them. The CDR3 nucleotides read TGCGCCAGCAGCTTTGATGGCAGCAATCAGCCCCAGCATTTT. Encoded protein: CASSFDGSNQPQHF.

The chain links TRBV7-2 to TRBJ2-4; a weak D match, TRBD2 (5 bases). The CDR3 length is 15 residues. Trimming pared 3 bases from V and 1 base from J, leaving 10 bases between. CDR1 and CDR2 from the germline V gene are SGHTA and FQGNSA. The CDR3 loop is CASSLRESAKNIQYF. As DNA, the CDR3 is TGTGCCAGCAGCTTGAGGGAATCCGCCAAAAACATTCAGTACTTC.

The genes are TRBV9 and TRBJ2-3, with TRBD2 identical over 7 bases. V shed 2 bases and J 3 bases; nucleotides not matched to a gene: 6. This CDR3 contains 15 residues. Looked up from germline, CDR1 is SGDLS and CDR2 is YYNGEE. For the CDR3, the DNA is TGTGCCAGCAGCGTCGAAGGGCGGGGGACAGATACGCAGTATTTT. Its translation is CASSVEGRGTDTQYF.

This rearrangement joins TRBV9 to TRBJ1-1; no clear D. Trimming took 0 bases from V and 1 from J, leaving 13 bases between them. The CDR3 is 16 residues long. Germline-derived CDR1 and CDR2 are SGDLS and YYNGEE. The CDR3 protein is CASSVVEVGPNTEAFF. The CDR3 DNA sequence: TGTGCCAGCAGCGTAGTCGAAGTTGGGCCGAACACTGAAGCTTTCTTT.

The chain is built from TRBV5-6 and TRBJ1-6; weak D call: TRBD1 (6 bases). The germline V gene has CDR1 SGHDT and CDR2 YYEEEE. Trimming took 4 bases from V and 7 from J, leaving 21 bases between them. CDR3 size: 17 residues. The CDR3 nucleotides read TGTGCCAGCAGCACACGCCGGACCTCAGGGGTAAATTCACCCCTCCACTTT. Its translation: CASSTRRTSGVNSPLHF.

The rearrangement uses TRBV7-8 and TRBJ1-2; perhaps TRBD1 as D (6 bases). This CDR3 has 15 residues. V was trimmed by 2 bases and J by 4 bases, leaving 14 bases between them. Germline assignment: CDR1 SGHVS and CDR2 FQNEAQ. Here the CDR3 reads CASSLSYGRGYGYTF. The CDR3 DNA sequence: TGTGCCAGCAGCTTATCTTATGGCAGGGGCTATGGCTACACCTTC. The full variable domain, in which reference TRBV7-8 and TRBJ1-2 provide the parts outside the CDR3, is GAGVSQSPRYKVAKRGQDVALRCDPISGHVSLFWYQQALGQGPEFLTYFQNEAQLDKSGLPSDRFFAERPEGSVSTLKIQRTQQEDSAVYLCASSLSYGRGYGYTFGSGTRLTVV.

The DNA for the CDR3 is TGTGCCAGCAGCCAACAGGTGGGACTAGCGGAGACCCAGTACTTC. This gives the protein CASSQQVGLAETQYF. V is TRBV5-5 and J is TRBJ2-5; 10 bases agree with TRBD2. The germline V gene has CDR1 SGHKS and CDR2 YYEKEE (reference sequence). The V segment lost 4 bases and the J segment 5 bases; nucleotides outside the gene matches: 8. The CDR3 sequence is 15 residues long.

CDR3 DNA: TGTGCCAATGAGAATAGACTGACTAGCGGGAGGGCTGATGAGCAGTTCTTC. Translated: CANENRLTSGRADEQFF. The chain has TRBV7-8 and TRBJ2-1, with 14 bases lining up with TRBD2. CDR1 is SGHVS and CDR2 is FQNEAQ in the germline V gene. J lost 8 bases, V lost 10 bases, and 16 bases had no gene match. This CDR3 comprises 17 residues.

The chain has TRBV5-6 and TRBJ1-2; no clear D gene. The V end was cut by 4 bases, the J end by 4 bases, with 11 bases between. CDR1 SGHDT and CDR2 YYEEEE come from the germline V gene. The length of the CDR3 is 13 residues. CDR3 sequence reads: CASSPSTSYGYTF. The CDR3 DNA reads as TGTGCCAGCAGCCCAAGTACTTCCTATGGCTACACCTTC.

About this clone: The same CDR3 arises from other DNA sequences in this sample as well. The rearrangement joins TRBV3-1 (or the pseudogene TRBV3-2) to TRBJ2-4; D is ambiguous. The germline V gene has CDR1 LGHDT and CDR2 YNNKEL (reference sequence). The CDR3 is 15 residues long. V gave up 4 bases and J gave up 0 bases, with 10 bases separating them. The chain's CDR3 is CASSPGSLAKNIQYF. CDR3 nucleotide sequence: TGTGCCAGCAGCCCCGGGTCCTTAGCCAAAAACATTCAGTACTTC.

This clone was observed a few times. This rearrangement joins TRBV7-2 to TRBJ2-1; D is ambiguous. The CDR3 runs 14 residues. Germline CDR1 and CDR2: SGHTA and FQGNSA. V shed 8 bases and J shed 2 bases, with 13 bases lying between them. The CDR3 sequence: CASGPQTAYNEQFF. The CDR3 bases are TGTGCCAGCGGGCCTCAGACGGCCTACAATGAGCAGTTCTTC.